This TCR beta chain is from a study of cytomegalovirus exposure and HLA in healthy donors. Broader study findings: Reportedly, fewer N-insertions than the approximately 650-donor mean appeared in an Asian-associated ancestry cluster in a later analysis.

The study ran its PCR with 60 Vbeta and 13 Jbeta primers. The repertoire was sequenced with immunoSEQ multiplex PCR; TCRdb's copy has only in-frame clones and lacks some. The repertoire has about 200,000 clones, roughly 87% of them found once; the top ten carry around 0.99%. Per germline, CDR1 SEHNR and CDR2 FQNEAQ (reference sequence). The CDR3 length is 13 residues. Between the trimmed V and J ends, which lost 9 bases and 5 bases, there was a span of 13 bases. To note about this clone: Its antigen remains unknown. The same CDR3 is also encoded by other DNA sequences in this sample.

This TCR derives from a boy aged 2-15 years in good health and CMV-seronegative. The rearrangement uses TRBV7-9 and TRBJ1-4; D gene uncertain. The sample was PBMCs. The CDR3, as DNA: TGTGCCAGTACCCTCCCGGGAAATGAAAAACTGTTTTTT. This encodes CASTLPGNEKLFF.